This T cell receptor (beta chain) was identified during a study of shared clonotypes between healthy human individuals. Study-level information: The cohort had a couple of women and a few men, ages 18 to 49. Findings of the study overall: Roughly 5% of naive CD4 clonotypes were common to several donors.

It was into CD45RA+ naive and CD45RA-negative memory subsets that the CD4+ cells were split. As concerns this clone: What it binds is not known.

Germline CDR1 is SGHRS and CDR2 is YFSETQ. The CDR3 runs 14 residues. V lost 0 bases to trimming and J lost 1 base, with 7 bases between them. The authors' processing: Junction-only immunoSEQ sequences carried no quality scores, so filtering differed. Measured with immunoSEQ multiplex PCR; TCRdb has only the in-frame clones, and not every one. V and J calls and clone size are copied from that table; D and trimming were computed from the DNA. The sample carries more than 1 million clones, approximately 80% recorded once. This chain uses TRBV5-1 with TRBJ1-1; D uncertain. Material for sequencing was memory CD4+ T cells from PBMCs. Subset meaning: CD45RA-negative fraction. The clonotype originates from a man aged 18 to 29 in good health. Some clones in this sample may be carry-over from other donors' samples. CDR3 DNA sequence: TGCGCCAGCAGCTTGGCTCGGCAGAACACTGAAGCTTTCTTT. The encoded protein is CASSLARQNTEAFF.